These T cell receptor beta chains were read from a single sample in a study of T cells after yellow fever vaccination. MiXCR, run by TCRdb on the 5' RACE reads, gives a single entry per CDR3 protein. Among 300,000 to 450,000 distinct CDR3 sequences listed, 7% to 10% were seen once. Source: PBMCs, taken more than 35 days after the first yellow fever vaccination. Receptors were obtained from a man between 18 and 35 years old who received the YFV17D yellow fever vaccine. CDR3s include the opening cysteine and the closing phenylalanine or tryptophan. The D gene is left open where the match is weak. Rows may omit the clone size; those that give it use once, few, many or a size class.

many TRBJ2-5 TRBD1 TRBV7-2 TGTGCCAGCAGCCCCGACAGGGGGTATGAGACCCAGTACTTC CASSPDRGYETQYF
. TRBJ2-7 TRBD1 TRBV7-2 TGTGCCAGCAGCTTAGGGGACAGGTCCTACGAGCAGTACTTC CASSLGDRSYEQYF
few TRBJ1-2 . TRBV25-1 TGTGCCAGCAGTCATAATGCGGGCTACACCTTC CASSHNAGYTF
. TRBJ1-1 TRBD1 TRBV6-2/TRBV6-3 TGTGCCAGCAGAAACCGGGACAGGGGGCAGGGAGCTTTCTTT CASRNRDRGQGAFF
many TRBJ1-2 . TRBV5-1 TGCGCCAGCAGCTTGCGAGGAAACTATGGCTACACCTTC CASSLRGNYGYTF
many TRBJ2-2 . TRBV4-3 TGCGCCAGCAGCCAAGAGAACGGGGTAGCCGGGGAGCTGTTTTTT CASSQENGVAGELFF
few TRBJ2-5 . TRBV7-6 TGTGCCAGCAGCCGCCTCCCTCAAGGCCCAGAGACCCAGTACTTC CASSRLPQGPETQYF
many TRBJ1-1 . TRBV5-1 TGCGCCAGCAGCTTGCTCGGGCCGAACACTGAAGCTTTCTTT CASSLLGPNTEAFF
few TRBJ2-2 . TRBV2 TGTGCCAGCATAGGTCCTGGGGGCCGGGAGCTGTTTTTT CASIGPGGRELFF
few TRBJ1-5 . TRBV6-1 TGTGCCAGCAGCGATAACCGGGACATCAATCAGCCCCAGCATTTT CASSDNRDINQPQHF
few TRBJ1-1 . TRBV20-1 TGCAGTGCTCAAGGACAGCGACAGTACACTGAAGCTTTCTTT CSAQGQRQYTEAFF
. TRBJ1-3 TRBD1 TRBV7-2 TGTGCCAGCAGCTTATGGCAGGGGGTAAAAGGAAACACCATATATTTT CASSLWQGVKGNTIYF
few TRBJ1-1 . TRBV29-1 TGCAGCGTTCACAGACAGAACACTGAAGCTTTCTTT CSVHRQNTEAFF
. TRBJ2-7 TRBD2 TRBV27 TGTGCCAGCAGTTTATCCTGGACTAGCGGGGCCTATTCCTACGAGCAGTACTTC CASSLSWTSGAYSYEQYF
many TRBJ1-1 . TRBV12-3/TRBV12-4 TGTGCCAGCAGTCTCTCTGAAGCTTTCTTT CASSLSEAFF
few TRBJ2-1 . TRBV7-3 TGTGCCAGCAGCTTAGAGGGGTATGTGCTCAATGAGCAGTTCTTC CASSLEGYVLNEQFF
. TRBJ1-4 . TRBV7-2 TGTGCCAGCAGCTTACAACACTCCGGGAATGAAAAACTGTTTTTT CASSLQHSGNEKLFF
many TRBJ1-1 TRBD1 TRBV7-2 TGTGCCAGCACCTTACAGGGGGCGGTTTGGACTGAAGCTTTCTTT CASTLQGAVWTEAFF
many TRBJ1-6 . TRBV4-3 TGCGCCAGCAGCCAAGATACTCCAACACCAGGATCCTATAATTCACCCCTCCACTTT CASSQDTPTPGSYNSPLHF
. TRBJ2-2 . TRBV6-5 TGTGCCAGCAGTTATAGGGGGGATGCCGGGGAGCTGTTTTTT CASSYRGDAGELFF
few TRBJ1-5 . TRBV4-2 TGTGCCAGCAGCCAAGAGGCCGACGATCAGCCCCAGCATTTT CASSQEADDQPQHF
. TRBJ1-2 . TRBV5-1 TGCGCCAGCAGCTTGGAACAGAGGTTCTATGGCTACACCTTC CASSLEQRFYGYTF